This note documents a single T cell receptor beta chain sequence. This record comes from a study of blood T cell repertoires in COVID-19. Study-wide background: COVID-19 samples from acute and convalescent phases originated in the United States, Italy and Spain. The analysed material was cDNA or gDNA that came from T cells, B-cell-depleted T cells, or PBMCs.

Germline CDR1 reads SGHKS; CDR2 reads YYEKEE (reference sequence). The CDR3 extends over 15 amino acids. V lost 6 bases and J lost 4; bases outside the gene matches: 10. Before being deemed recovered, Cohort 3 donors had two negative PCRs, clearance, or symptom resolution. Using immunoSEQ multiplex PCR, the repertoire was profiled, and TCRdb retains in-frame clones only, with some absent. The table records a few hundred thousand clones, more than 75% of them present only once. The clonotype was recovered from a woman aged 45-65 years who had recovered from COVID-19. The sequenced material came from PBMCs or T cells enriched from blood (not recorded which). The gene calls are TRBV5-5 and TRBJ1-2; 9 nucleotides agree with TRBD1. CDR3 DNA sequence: TGTGCCAGCATGATTTCTGGGACAGGGACCTATGGCTACACCTTC. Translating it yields CASMISGTGTYGYTF.